A selection of T cell receptor beta chains follows, all from one sample in a study of blood T cell repertoires in COVID-19. Profiling relied on immunoSEQ multiplex PCR, and the TCRdb table lists in-frame clones only, not all of them. This sample carries roughly 240,000 clones, around 82% of them seen once, and the ten largest clones take 4.7%. The sample consisted of peripheral blood. The receptors originated from a woman aged 70-85 years with acute or convalescent COVID-19. Both conserved end residues are trimmed from each CDR3. The order of the fields is J gene, V gene, CDR3 protein.

J: TRBJ2-1
V: TRBV7-8
CDR3: ASSLASRGNEQF

J: TRBJ2-7
V: TRBV2
CDR3: ASSDPSGGSYEQY

J: TRBJ2-3
V: TRBV12-2
CDR3: ASRLALAGGSDTQY

J: TRBJ1-2
V: TRBV28
CDR3: ASSSAGISYT

J: TRBJ1-3
V: TRBV9
CDR3: ASSAGWQGGNTIY

J: TRBJ1-2
V: TRBV29-1
CDR3: SVEGARGYT

J: TRBJ2-7
V: TRBV28
CDR3: ASSSGQNYEQY

J: TRBJ2-3
V: TRBV24-1
CDR3: ATRRSGGGTQY

J: TRBJ1-3
V: TRBV5-6
CDR3: ASSFGTLNTIY

J: TRBJ1-2
V: TRBV20-1
CDR3: SASTGVHYGYT

J: TRBJ1-2
V: TRBV6-5
CDR3: ASSRQALYGYT

J: TRBJ1-5
V: TRBV2
CDR3: ASSREQGYNQPQH

J: TRBJ1-1
V: TRBV18
CDR3: ASSIRGMNTEAF

J: TRBJ1-2
V: TRBV2
CDR3: ASSETRGYT

J: TRBJ1-5
V: TRBV28
CDR3: ASSSGNGNQPQH

J: TRBJ2-1
V: TRBV19
CDR3: ASTSQNRGVQF

J: TRBJ2-2
V: TRBV4-3
CDR3: ASSQDLVAGGPGVELF

J: TRBJ1-3
V: TRBV18
CDR3: ASSFGGGPGNTIY

J: TRBJ1-4
V: TRBV7-9
CDR3: ASSQEVTGSNEKLF

J: TRBJ1-1
V: TRBV6-5
CDR3: ASIMLQGGGEAF

J: TRBJ2-7
V: TRBV3-1/TRBV3-2
CDR3: ASSRTGGEQY

J: TRBJ1-2
V: TRBV24-1
CDR3: ATSTGVNDGYT

J: TRBJ2-3
V: TRBV28
CDR3: ASSLFGLAGVADTQY

J: TRBJ1-5
V: TRBV6-4
CDR3: ASREQGNSNQPQH

J: TRBJ1-3
V: TRBV18
CDR3: ASSPPMARSGNTIY

J: TRBJ2-1
V: TRBV5-4
CDR3: ASSQISGGPPSGQF

J: TRBJ1-1
V: TRBV7-2
CDR3: ASSLVYGRLETEAF